This TCR beta chain derives from a study of cytomegalovirus exposure and HLA in healthy donors. Study findings and constraints: TCR sequences were mostly rare, though some public TCRs occurred in many donors. It was 150 to 200 TCR beta chains that were listed as cytomegalovirus-associated.

This clone occurred a few times. The antigen is unknown. Assay: immunoSEQ multiplex PCR; the TCRdb copy retains only in-frame clones and omits some. This sample has about 170,000 clones, with around 85% found just once. Trimming took 4 bases from V and 3 from J, leaving 13 bases between them. Germline values: CDR1 SNHLY, CDR2 FYNNEI. CDR3 size: 15 residues. The source is a woman in her thirties in good health and CMV-seronegative. V is TRBV2 and J is TRBJ1-5, with D possibly TRBD1 on 6 matching bases. The sample comprised PBMCs. This CDR3 reads CASSGATGLNQPQHF. The CDR3 nucleotides are TGTGCCAGCAGTGGGGCGACAGGTCTCAATCAGCCCCAGCATTTT.